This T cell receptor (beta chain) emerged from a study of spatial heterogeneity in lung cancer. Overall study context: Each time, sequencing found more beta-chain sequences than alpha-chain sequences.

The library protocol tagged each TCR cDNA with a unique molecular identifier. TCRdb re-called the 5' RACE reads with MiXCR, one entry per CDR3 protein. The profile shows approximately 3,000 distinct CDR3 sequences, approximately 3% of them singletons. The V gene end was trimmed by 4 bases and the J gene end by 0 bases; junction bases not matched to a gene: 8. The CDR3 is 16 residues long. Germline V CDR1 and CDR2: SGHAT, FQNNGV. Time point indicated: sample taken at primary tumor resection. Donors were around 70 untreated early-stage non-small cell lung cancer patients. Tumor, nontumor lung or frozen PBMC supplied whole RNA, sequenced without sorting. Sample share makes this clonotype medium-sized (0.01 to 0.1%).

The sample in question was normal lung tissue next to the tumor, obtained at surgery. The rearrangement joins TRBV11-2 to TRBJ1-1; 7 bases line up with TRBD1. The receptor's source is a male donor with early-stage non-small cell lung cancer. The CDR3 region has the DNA TGTGCCAGCAGCTCGGGAGGGGGCAGGGTGAACACTGAAGCTTTCTTT. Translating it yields CASSSGGGRVNTEAFF.